The 14 T cell receptor beta chains below all came from one sample that was sequenced in a study of blood T cell repertoires in COVID-19. The data were produced by immunoSEQ multiplex PCR, yet TCRdb's version contains in-frame clones alone and is incomplete. The table lists around 77,000 clones, 90% of them singletons, with roughly 15% in the top ten. Sequencing was performed on peripheral blood. These receptors were collected from an elderly woman with active or convalescent COVID-19.

This chain uses TRBV20-1 with TRBJ2-7; D is perhaps TRBD1 (7 bases). CDR1 is DFQATT and CDR2 is SNEGSKA in the germline V gene (reference sequence). Trimming took 3 bases from V and 4 from J, leaving 19 bases between them. The CDR3 covers 15 residues. The CDR3 loop is CSASVGQAGNYEQYF. The CDR3 nucleotides read TGCAGTGCTAGTGTCGGACAGGCGGGAAATTACGAGCAGTACTTC.

The rearrangement joins TRBV7-9 to TRBJ2-7, with D perhaps TRBD2 (5 bases). V lost 6 bases to trimming and J lost 3 bases, with 12 bases between them. The germline V gene has CDR1 SEHNR and CDR2 FQNEAQ (reference sequence). The CDR3 extends over 13 amino acids. CDR3 region: CASSPGRLYEQYF. CDR3 nucleotide sequence: TGTGCCAGCAGTCCGGGAAGACTCTACGAGCAGTACTTC.

The V call is TRBV2, the J call TRBJ1-6, with D possibly matching TRBD1 (5 bases). The CDR3 covers 14 residues. Germline CDR1 and CDR2: SNHLY and FYNNEI. V was clipped by 6 bases and J by 5 bases, with 11 bases between them. CDR3 in DNA: TGTGCCAGCAGGGCAGGGAGGGATAATTCACCCCTCCACTTT. It translates to CASRAGRDNSPLHF.

The genes are TRBV19 and TRBJ1-1, with 10 positions matching TRBD1. This CDR3 contains 18 residues. The V gene's germline CDR1 is LNHDA and CDR2 SQIVND (reference sequence). The V gene end was trimmed by 1 base and the J gene end by 4 bases; junction bases not matched to a gene: 12. CDR3 residues: CASSIGPGQGFLGTEAFF. The CDR3 nucleotides are TGTGCCAGTAGTATAGGACCGGGACAGGGGTTTTTAGGCACTGAAGCTTTCTTT.

CDR3 bases: TGTGCCAGCAGCCAAGATCGGTTCGGCAGGGGGAATGGCTACACCTTC. Residues: CASSQDRFGRGNGYTF. The gene calls are TRBV3-1 (or the pseudogene TRBV3-2) and TRBJ1-2, with 7 bases fitting TRBD1. CDR3 length: 16 residues. V was pared by 0 bases and J by 6 bases, with 10 bases of the junction left unmatched. Germline V gene data show CDR1 as LGHDT and CDR2 as YNNKEL (reference sequence).

V usage is TRBV30 and J usage is TRBJ1-5; TRBD1 is a possible D gene (6 bases). Germline assignment: CDR1 GTSNPN and CDR2 SVGIG (reference sequence). The CDR3 extends over 14 amino acids. The DNA for the CDR3 is TGTGCTTTGGACAGCTCTAATAGCAATCAGCCCCAGCATTTT. Protein sequence: CALDSSNSNQPQHF.

This clone was recorded only once. This rearrangement joins TRBV6-2 or TRBV6-3 to TRBJ2-7, with 9 bases aligning to TRBD2. Germline lookup yields CDR1 MNHEY and CDR2 SVGEGT. The J segment lost 0 bases and the V segment lost 5 bases, leaving 14 bases of the junction unmatched. This CDR3 is built from 18 residues. Written as DNA, the CDR3 is TGTGCCAGCAGTCCCAACCCTTCCCTAGCGGGGCGCTCCTACGAGCAGTACTTC. Its protein product is CASSPNPSLAGRSYEQYF.

The V and J genes are TRBV19 and TRBJ1-4; D remains ambiguous. The V gene's germline CDR1 is LNHDA and CDR2 SQIVND (reference sequence). The CDR3 has 14 residues. V shed 0 bases and J shed 4 bases, with 6 bases lying between them. The CDR3 here is CASSIDRGNEKLFF. The CDR3 region has the DNA TGTGCCAGTAGTATAGATCGAGGTAATGAAAAACTGTTTTTT. The whole variable domain, remainder taken from reference TRBV19 and TRBJ1-4, is DGGITQSPKYLFRKEGQNVTLSCEQNLNHDAMYWYRQDPGQGLRLIYYSQIVNDFQKGDIAEGYSVSREKKESFPLTVTSAQKNPTAFYLCASSIDRGNEKLFFGSGTQLSVL.

This clone appeared a few times. The V gene is TRBV27, the J gene TRBJ2-7; 7 nucleotides match TRBD1. This CDR3 region has 15 residues. J lost 5 bases, V lost 4 bases, and 11 bases had no gene match. Germline V lookup: CDR1 MNHEY, CDR2 SMNVEV (reference sequence). For the CDR3, the DNA is TGTGCCAGCAGTTCGGGACAGTCTACTTTGGACGAGCAGTACTTC. This encodes CASSSGQSTLDEQYF.

The V and J genes are TRBV25-1 and TRBJ1-6, with D possibly TRBD1 on 5 matching bases. Per germline, CDR1 MGHDK and CDR2 SYGVNS. Between the trimmed V and J ends, which lost 3 bases and 7 bases, there was a span of 10 bases. This CDR3 region has 14 residues. CDR3 DNA: TGTGCCAGCAGTGAGGAGGGGTGGAATTCACCCCTCCACTTT. Its protein product is CASSEEGWNSPLHF.

The V call is TRBV4-2, the J call TRBJ1-1, with D perhaps TRBD1 (6 bases). V was shortened by 3 bases and J by 1 base, with 12 bases between the two germline ends. Looked up from germline, CDR1 is LGHNA and CDR2 is YNFKEQ. This CDR3 is built from 15 residues. The CDR3 here is CASSQATGPNTEAFF. Written as DNA, the CDR3 is TGTGCCAGCAGCCAGGCGACAGGCCCGAACACTGAAGCTTTCTTT.

DNA of the CDR3: TGTGCCAGCAGGAAAACAGGACCGAACACTGAAGCTTTCTTT. Encoded protein: CASRKTGPNTEAFF. V usage is TRBV7-3 and J usage is TRBJ1-1; D perhaps matches TRBD1 (5 bases). Trimming shortened V by 6 bases and J by 1 base, and 12 bases separated the two germline ends. Germline V gene lookup returns CDR1 SGHTA and CDR2 FQGTGA. This CDR3 comprises 14 residues.

The chain is built from TRBV6-6 and TRBJ2-2; 9 nucleotides match TRBD1. V lost 2 bases and J lost 6; bases outside the gene matches: 7. The CDR3 has 16 amino acids. Germline loops: CDR1 MNHNY, CDR2 SVGAGI (reference sequence). CDR3 coding DNA: TGTGCCAGCAGTTACAGAGGACAGGGGAAAGCCGGGGAGCTGTTTTTT. This sequence encodes CASSYRGQGKAGELFF.

DNA of the CDR3: TGTGCCAGCAGTGAAGTCCCGGGACAGGGGGCGACTGAAGCTTTCTTT. Translated: CASSEVPGQGATEAFF. The V call is TRBV6-1, the J call TRBJ1-1; 12 bases agree with TRBD1. The length of the CDR3 is 16 residues. Germline V gene sequence: CDR1 MNHNS, CDR2 SASEGT. Trimming cost V 1 base and J 5 bases; bases outside gene matches: 5.